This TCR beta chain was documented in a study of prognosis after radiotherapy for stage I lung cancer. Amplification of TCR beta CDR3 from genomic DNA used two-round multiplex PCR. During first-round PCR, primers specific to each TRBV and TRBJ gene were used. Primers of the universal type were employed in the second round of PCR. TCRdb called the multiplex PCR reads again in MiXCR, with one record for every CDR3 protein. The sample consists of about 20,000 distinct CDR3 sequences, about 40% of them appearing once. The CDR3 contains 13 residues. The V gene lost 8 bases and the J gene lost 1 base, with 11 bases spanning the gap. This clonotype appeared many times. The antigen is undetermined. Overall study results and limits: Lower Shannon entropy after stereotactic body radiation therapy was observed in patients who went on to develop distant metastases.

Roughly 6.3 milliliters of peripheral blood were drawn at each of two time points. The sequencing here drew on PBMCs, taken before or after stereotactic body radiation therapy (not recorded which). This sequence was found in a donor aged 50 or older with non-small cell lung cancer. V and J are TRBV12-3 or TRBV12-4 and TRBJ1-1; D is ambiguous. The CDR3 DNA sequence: TGTGCCAGCCCCAAACCGGGGAACACTGAAGCTTTCTTT. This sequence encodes CASPKPGNTEAFF.